Presented here are 3 T cell receptor beta chains from one specimen sequenced in a study of T cells in Graves' hyperthyroidism and ophthalmopathy. What was amplified from RNA transcripts were TCR beta CDR3 regions. A set of HTBI primers served as the primers for a first-round RT-PCR of the TCR CDR3. TCRdb reprocessed the multiplex PCR reads with MiXCR, giving one entry per CDR3 protein. Here the sample spans hundreds of thousands of distinct CDR3 sequences, 11% to 15% being singletons. Sequenced: blood. The receptors shown here come from a woman in her thirties or forties with Graves' hyperthyroidism.

CDR3 protein: CASRKELLNEYEQYF. CDR3 nucleotides: TGTGCCAGCAGAAAGGAGCTCCTGAACGAGTACGAGCAGTACTTC. This rearrangement joins TRBV6-2 or TRBV6-3 to TRBJ2-7, with no clear D. V dropped 6 bases and J dropped 4 bases, with 19 bases sitting between them. The CDR3 spans 15 residues. Germline-derived CDR1 and CDR2 are MNHEY and SVGEGT.

This clonotype has ten or more counts. This chain joins TRBV5-1 and TRBJ2-7; 7 bases are shared with TRBD1. Germline V CDR1 and CDR2: SGHRS, YFSETQ. The V segment lost 4 bases and the J segment 2 bases; nucleotides outside the gene matches: 3. This CDR3 has 13 amino acids. CDR3 protein: CASSQGQTYEQYF. The CDR3 DNA reads TGCGCCAGCAGCCAGGGACAGACCTACGAGCAGTACTTC.

This clonotype was observed at least ten times. The chain has TRBV5-1 and TRBJ2-3; D gene uncertain. The V end was cut by 0 bases, the J end by 2 bases, with 7 bases between. Germline loops: CDR1 SGHRS, CDR2 YFSETQ. This CDR3 region has 14 residues. CDR3 DNA: TGCGCCAGCAGCTTGGACGCTCTCACAGATACGCAGTATTTT. It translates to CASSLDALTDTQYF.